The entry that follows covers one T cell receptor beta chain sequence. This clone turned up a few times. It lacks a known antigen. The record has no base qualities; no much larger clone is one base away. This sample is drawn from a study of cytomegalovirus exposure and HLA in healthy donors (dated by TCRdb to about 2017). General notes on the study: According to an earlier analysis of several hundred of the donors, about 179 million T cells yielded 117 million unique TCR beta sequences and around 280 Gb of sequence data. Among about 410 genotyped donors of the cohort, an average of roughly 230,000 unique TCR beta nucleotide sequences was sequenced per donor, of which about 18% were non-productive. Rather than using new phenotypic data, the later analysis identified candidate immune exposures from TCR beta sequences and from how often those sequences occurred across donors. Every discovery cohort repertoire had been produced on one sequencing platform. The study was designed to test whether signatures of past pathogen exposure could be identified by cataloging public T cell receptors. Donor age, sex, ethnicity and CMV serostatus were collected together with the repertoire data. A later analysis re-analyzed previously published TCR beta repertoires from about 600 donors and added high-resolution HLA genotyping to study TCR occurrence patterns. An early release that covered 640 HLA-typed donors contained around 300 gigabases of sequencing data and tens of millions of unique TCR sequences. The number of typed donors differed by locus: 629-630 for A, B, C, DRB1 and DQB1; approximately 520 for DQA1; 606 for DPA1; and about 450 for DPB1. The study combined high-throughput TCR immunosequencing, statistical association of individual TCRs with disease status, and machine learning to predict cytomegalovirus infection status. Of the 300 to 500 genotyped donors, 81% were placed in the genetic ancestry cluster associated with self-reported Caucasian donors. HLA typing included class I and class II loci at four-digit resolution. Four to six DR-DQ haplotypes were handled as single units for association and clustering, since linkage in the cohort was strong. To decide whether each TCR beta V gene segment behaved as functional or pseudogenic, an earlier analysis of fewer than 750 of the donors relied on high-throughput TCR beta sequencing. A later genetic analysis used genome-wide SNP genotypes for 398 of the 666 donors, treating that subset as a discovery cohort. The study used immunosequencing to profile the T cell repertoires of approximately 640 subjects and linked those repertoires to cytomegalovirus serostatus. In addition to the first cohort of approximately 650 subjects, a separate validation cohort of 100 to 150 different subjects was used.

Library preparation was by the immunoSEQ multiplex PCR assay. A mixture of 60 forward primers for TCR Vbeta segments and 13 reverse primers for TCR Jbeta segments was used in the multiplex PCR. Amplification of the CDR3 region of rearranged TCR beta genes was performed with a multiplex PCR assay on genomic DNA. The amplified TCR beta libraries were sequenced on the Illumina HiSeq System as 87-base-pair reads. Under the source paper's analysis protocol: A later analysis tallied around 87 million unique TCR beta chains across the 610 or so repertoires, and about 12 million of those chains were shared by two or more donors. Raw reads were error-corrected and collapsed into unique sequences with a nearest-neighbor algorithm that merged closely related sequences to remove PCR and sequencing errors. V, D and J gene segments were assigned by aligning CDR3 sequences to IMGT reference sequences. For a sequence to be retained, a match of at least six nucleotides was required to both a V gene segment and a J gene segment. Rearrangements were classified as productive when the CDR3 lacked stop codons and remained in frame with V and J, and all other rearrangements were classified as non-productive. CDR3 was defined by IMGT convention, running from the second conserved V-encoded cysteine to the conserved J-encoded phenylalanine. In an earlier analysis of around 540 of the donors, sequences lacking an unambiguous match to a single V gene segment were excluded. In an earlier analysis of a few hundred of the donors, a V segment was called functional when productive rearrangements were above 56.7%, and segregating when the standard deviation between donors exceeded 5%. To diagnose cytomegalovirus status from the catalog of TCR beta chain sequences, a statistical classification framework was built. In a later analysis, V and J genes were assigned by comparing TCR nucleotide sequences against IMGT/GENE-DB human TR gene sequences. A later analysis assigned CDR3 sequences and most-parsimonious VDJ recombination scenarios with the TCRdist pipeline. In a later analysis, each TCR beta chain was defined by its CDR3 amino acid sequence together with its V-gene family, and reads without a unique V-gene family were excluded. In a later analysis, approximately 590 highly shared, low-generation-probability nucleotide sequences were removed to address suspected cross-contamination and a sequencing artifact. In a later analysis, a clonal expansion index was calculated for each public chain from normalized within-repertoire ranks of inferred template counts. Generation probabilities in a later analysis came from a VDJ recombination model fitted to out-of-frame rearrangements, and those results were checked against IGoR. Hypergeometric tests were used in a later analysis to score TCR-TCR, TCR-HLA and TCR-CMV co-occurrence, with a repertoire-size bias correction applied to the TCR pairs. In a later analysis, false discovery rates were estimated by permuting HLA or CMV assignments 20 times. In a later analysis, co-occurring TCRs were grouped using DBSCAN, with TCRdist sequence similarity added in when clustering inside HLA-allele-positive subsets. For co-occurrence clustering, repertoires with fewer than 30,000 or more than 120,000 public chains were excluded, along with roughly 5 repertoires with anomalous nucleotide sharing. What TCRdb holds here is the immuneACCESS table cut down to in-frame rearrangements. Part of the clones is not present; checked against another copy, under half of the missing clones reflect an unresolved V gene, and the others are unexplained. That table furnishes V, J and clone size, whereas the DNA furnished D and trimming. The sample table holds about 93,000 clones, of which 78% were seen once. 3% to 3.5% of the sample is taken by the ten largest.

The trim is 3 bases for V and 4 bases for J, with a gap of 9 bases between the germline ends. Per the germline V gene, SQVTM is the CDR1 and ANQGSEA is the CDR2. The CDR3 contains 12 residues, cysteine and phenylalanine counted. Only the CDR3 region is kept as DNA, spanning 36 bases read in frame from base 1. The cohort was made up of 500 to 850 healthy bone marrow donors. At the time of sampling, every cohort member was nominally healthy, though immune exposures that went unrecorded were likely present. The donor was CMV seronegative and belonged to the group of 352 seronegative cohort members. Every donor gave a peripheral blood sample, and the peripheral blood mononuclear cells from that sample were used for TCR beta sequencing. Genomic DNA extraction from the blood cell samples was performed with the Qiagen DNeasy Blood Extraction Kit. What the authors observed across the whole study: For the cohort, immune exposure information was limited to CMV serostatus. Because the 87-base-pair reads could not distinguish some IMGT-functional V segments, including TRBV6-2 and TRBV6-3, those segments were excluded. In an earlier analysis of approximately 600 of the donors, most TCR beta V segments were observed in productive rearrangements about 87% or about 30% of the time, broadly matching IMGT annotations. In the study, 150 to 200 TCR beta chains were listed as associated with cytomegalovirus. The authors suggested that the approach could potentially be extended to other disease states and immunological phenotypes. Linkage disequilibrium might explain the correlated functional status among segregating V segments, but an unknown experimental factor could not be ruled out. Presence/absence analyses assumed roughly uniform sequencing depth across donors, an assumption that may not hold. The sequencing pipeline was judged likely to have produced a cluster of highly shared sequence variants as a technical artifact. According to a later analysis, parvovirus B19, influenza, CMV and Epstein-Barr virus appeared linked to several top co-occurrence clusters. Only TCR beta chains were sequenced in this cohort, and the absence of alpha or paired-chain data limited detectable features. A further reported finding was that TCR beta sequences accurately predicted the HLA-A and HLA-B alleles for most subjects in the first cohort. In vitro tests confirmed that a few of the cytomegalovirus-associated TCR beta chains recognize cytomegalovirus antigens. At a false discovery rate of 0.05, a later analysis linked 16,951 TCR beta sequences to specific HLA alleles. Some 16 rarely observed V segments, including chromosome 9 orphons, were excluded from the earlier analysis of several hundred of the donors because counts were too low. In a later analysis, HLA-associated TCR beta chains were found to be more clonally expanded and to have lower generation probabilities than equally common non-associated chains. Most TCR sequences were seen in very few donors, while some public TCRs were found in many individuals. Most CMV-associated TCR beta chains appeared to be HLA-restricted in a later analysis, and the HLA associations seemed to be driven largely by CMV exposure. In both the original and validation cohorts, the classifier was reported to diagnose cytomegalovirus status with high specificity and sensitivity. According to a later genetic analysis, donors in an Asian-associated ancestry cluster had fewer N-insertions in productive TCRs than the roughly 670-donor mean. In a later analysis, the rate of TCR association differed among HLA loci, with DRB1 alleles having the most associated TCRs and HLA-C alleles having the fewest. In a later genetic analysis, a missense DCLRE1C variant was associated with V-gene and J-gene trimming of TCR beta chains, and the association was replicated in an independent cohort. Because HLA typing was unavailable for some donors at each locus, only the typed subset was used in association tests. When HLA alleles, especially DR and DQ, strongly co-occurred, attributing TCR associations to individual alleles was difficult.

The specimen was PBMCs. This TCR was sampled from a woman in her forties in good health and CMV-seronegative. The chain was built from TRBV29-1 and TRBJ1-1, with the D gene not clear enough to name. CDR3 sequence: CSVDPGSTEAFF. The DNA sequence is as follows: TGCAGCGTTGATCCGGGGAGCACTGAAGCTTTCTTT.